Shown below are 29 T cell receptor beta chains from a single sample sequenced in a study of glioma-infiltrating T cells after dendritic cell vaccination. The assay was immunoSEQ multiplex PCR, and TCRdb's table has in-frame clones only and misses some. The table has just under 85,000 clones, roughly 90% seen once. Specimen: blood, collected before dendritic cell vaccination. Source of these receptors: a human donor with glioblastoma.

The chain uses TRBV10-3 and TRBJ1-2, with TRBD1 matching over 9 bases. This CDR3 is 15 amino acids long. J lost 8 bases, V lost 4 bases, and 11 bases had no gene match. Germline loops: CDR1 ENHRY, CDR2 SYGVKD. This CDR3 is CAISAAGTGWKGYTF. The CDR3 bases are TGTGCCATCAGTGCGGCCGGGACAGGGTGGAAGGGCTACACCTTC.

This clone was observed a few times. The chain is built from TRBV5-1 and TRBJ2-4; 7 bases line up with TRBD1. V was pared by 3 bases and J by 11 bases, with 14 bases of the junction left unmatched. CDR1 and CDR2 (germline): SGHRS, YFSETQ. CDR3 size: 15 residues. The CDR3 region has the DNA TGCGCCAGCAGCTCCGGACAGGCCATATCAGCGGTTCAGTACTTC. It codes for CASSSGQAISAVQYF.

The chain couples TRBV11-3 to TRBJ2-7; 10 bases are shared with TRBD2. Looked up from germline, CDR1 is SGHNT and CDR2 is YENEEA. CDR3 length: 15 residues. The V gene end was trimmed by 4 bases and the J gene end by 5 bases; junction bases not matched to a gene: 8. The CDR3 here is CASSSSGGAVNEQYF. The CDR3 DNA follows: TGTGCCAGCAGCTCGAGCGGGGGGGCCGTCAACGAGCAGTACTTC.

The chain recombines TRBV5-4 with TRBJ2-3; perhaps TRBD2 as D (7 bases). Trimming stripped 0 bases from V and 4 bases from J, with 12 bases between. The CDR3 loop spans 15 amino acids. Germline CDR1 SGHNT, CDR2 YYREEE (reference sequence). DNA for the CDR3: TGTGCCAGCAGCTTGGGGATCGGGGGGCCAGATACGCAGTATTTT. Translating it yields CASSLGIGGPDTQYF.

This sequence joins TRBV4-1 and TRBJ2-1; TRBD2 might be the D (6 bases). The germline CDR1 and CDR2 sequences are MGHRA and YSYEKL. The CDR3 totals 15 residues. Trimming pared 4 bases from V and 5 bases from J, leaving 15 bases between. The CDR3, as DNA: TGCGCCAGCAGCCGAGGCGGGGCGCGGGACAATGAGCAGTTCTTC. Amino acid sequence: CASSRGGARDNEQFF.

V gene TRBV6-5 combines with J gene TRBJ2-1; 12 nucleotides match TRBD2. Germline CDR1 reads MNHEY; CDR2 reads SVGAGI. The length of the CDR3 is 16 residues. After removal of 4 bases from V and 8 bases from J, the junction contained 9 bases not matched to a gene. This CDR3 is CASSFLTSGRTDEQFF. Here the CDR3 DNA reads TGTGCCAGCAGTTTCCTGACTAGCGGGAGAACCGATGAGCAGTTCTTC.

This chain joins TRBV18 and TRBJ1-2, with TRBD1 matching over 7 bases. Trimming cost V 4 bases and J 7 bases; bases outside gene matches: 15. The CDR3 is 16 amino acids. CDR1 KGHSH and CDR2 LQKENI come from the germline V gene. CDR3 sequence reads: CASSRTGAPVSGGYTF. The CDR3 region has the DNA TGTGCCAGCTCACGCACAGGGGCCCCAGTCTCAGGTGGCTACACCTTC.

This sequence joins TRBV10-1 and TRBJ1-2, with D tentatively TRBD1 (6 bases). This CDR3 is 12 amino acids long. CDR1 and CDR2 (germline): WNHNN, SYGVQD (reference sequence). Trimming removed 11 bases at V and 4 bases at J, with 14 bases between. CDR3 sequence reads: CASLQGIYGYTF. For the CDR3, the DNA is TGCGCCTCTTTACAGGGAATCTATGGCTACACCTTC.

This chain uses TRBV19 with TRBJ2-7, with TRBD1 identical over 7 bases. The CDR3 runs to 14 residues. Germline values: CDR1 LNHDA, CDR2 SQIVND (reference sequence). After removal of 6 bases from V and 9 bases from J, the junction contained 14 bases not matched to a gene. The CDR3 sequence is CASSPKSRGSVQYF. The CDR3 coding sequence is TGTGCCAGTAGCCCGAAGAGCAGGGGGTCTGTGCAGTACTTC.

The genes are TRBV6-6 and TRBJ1-2; D is uncertain. V lost 8 bases, J lost 4 bases, and 17 bases lay in between. The germline V gene encodes CDR1 MNHNY and CDR2 SVGAGI (reference sequence). The CDR3 runs to 14 residues. CDR3 loop: CASGPAGVGYGYTF. CDR3 in DNA: TGTGCCAGCGGCCCCGCCGGGGTCGGCTATGGCTACACCTTC.

V is TRBV19 and J is TRBJ2-7, with D hard to call. V gave up 11 bases and J gave up 0 bases, with 14 bases separating them. The CDR3 has 13 amino acids. Germline V gene data show CDR1 as LNHDA and CDR2 as SQIVND (reference sequence). CDR3 sequence (DNA): TGTGCCCCCAGAGACAAGAGCTCCTACGAGCAGTACTTC. It yields the protein CAPRDKSSYEQYF.

CDR3 bases: TGTGCCAGCAGGCGACAGGGGGGCTACGAGCAGTACTTC. As protein: CASRRQGGYEQYF. The chain has TRBV28 and TRBJ2-7; TRBD1 matches 9 bases. V trimming: 6 bases; J trimming: 3 bases; junction bases outside the gene matches: 3. This CDR3 region has 13 residues. Germline values: CDR1 MDHEN, CDR2 SYDVKM. Looking up the rest from reference TRBV28 and TRBJ2-7 gives the full variable domain: DVKVTQSSRYLVKRTGEKVFLECVQDMDHENMFWYRQDPGLGLRLIYFSYDVKMKEKGDIPEGYSVSREKKERFSLILESASTNQTSMYLCASRRQGGYEQYFGPGTRLTVT.

In this sample, this clone turned up once. V and J are TRBV7-6 and TRBJ2-7; the D is unclear. Germline CDR1 reads SGHVS; CDR2 reads FNYEAQ. The CDR3 sequence is 14 residues long. V shed 5 bases and J shed 1 base, with 12 bases lying between them. CDR3 nucleotide sequence: TGTGCCAGCAGCCCAGACATTGAATCCTACGAGCAGTACTTC. It yields the protein CASSPDIESYEQYF.

The chain uses TRBV19 and TRBJ2-1; D not certain. Germline values: CDR1 LNHDA, CDR2 SQIVND (reference sequence). There are 13 residues in the CDR3. V dropped 2 bases and J dropped 5 bases, with 7 bases sitting between them. DNA of the CDR3: TGTGCCAGTAGTATATACAACGACAATGAGCAGTTCTTC. Its translation: CASSIYNDNEQFF.

This chain connects TRBV7-3 to TRBJ2-3, with 7 bases identical to TRBD1. With V trimmed by 4 bases and J by 0 bases, 4 bases remained unmatched. The CDR3 totals 15 residues. Looked up from germline, CDR1 is SGHTA and CDR2 is FQGTGA. The DNA of the CDR3 is TGTGCCAGCAGCTCGGACAGGACGAGCACAGATACGCAGTATTTT. Translated: CASSSDRTSTDTQYF. The whole variable domain, filled in from reference TRBV7-3 and TRBJ2-3, reads GAGVSQTPSNKVTEKGKYVELRCDPISGHTALYWYRQSLGQGPEFLIYFQGTGAADDSGLPNDRFFAVRPEGSVSTLKIQRTERGDSAVYLCASSSDRTSTDTQYFGPGTRLTVL.

The chain links TRBV27 to TRBJ1-5, with D unclear. The CDR3 covers 13 residues. V shed 3 bases and J shed 0 bases, with 3 bases lying between them. Germline V gives CDR1 MNHEY, CDR2 SMNVEV (reference sequence). DNA for the CDR3: TGTGCCAGCAGTTTTAGTAGCAATCAGCCCCAGCATTTT. It codes for CASSFSSNQPQHF.

The V and J genes are TRBV4-2 and TRBJ2-1, with 9 bases lining up with TRBD2. Germline CDR1 reads LGHNA; CDR2 reads YNFKEQ. The CDR3 has 15 residues. J gave up 3 bases and V 4 bases, and 4 bases lay outside the gene matches. This CDR3 is CASSREREDYNEQFF. In nucleotides, the CDR3 is TGTGCCAGCAGCCGCGAGCGGGAGGACTACAATGAGCAGTTCTTC.

This rearrangement joins TRBV19 to TRBJ1-5; 8 bases fit TRBD1. Germline CDR1 and CDR2: LNHDA and SQIVND (reference sequence). Germline trimming cut 5 bases from V and 0 bases from J; bases unmatched to any gene: 12. This CDR3 is 18 amino acids long. CDR3 protein: CASSSGTGGWSSNQPQHF. For the CDR3, the DNA is TGTGCCAGTAGTTCCGGGACAGGAGGATGGTCTAGCAATCAGCCCCAGCATTTT.

V usage is TRBV5-4 and J usage is TRBJ1-2, with D perhaps matching TRBD1 (5 bases). The germline CDR1 and CDR2 sequences are SGHNT and YYREEE (reference sequence). There are 15 residues in the CDR3. V lost 4 bases to trimming and J lost 8 bases, with 21 bases between them. As DNA, the CDR3 is TGTGCCAGCAGCCCCGCCGGGGAGGGGCGGGGAGGCTACACCTTC. Its translation is CASSPAGEGRGGYTF.

The chain has TRBV5-1 and TRBJ2-5; 10 bases are shared with TRBD2. Trimming at V came to 3 bases and at J to 5 bases, leaving 4 bases not matched to a gene. CDR3 length: 14 amino acids. Germline V gene data show CDR1 as SGHRS and CDR2 as YFSETQ. DNA of the CDR3: TGCGCCAGCAGCTCTAGCGGGAGCGGGGAGACCCAGTACTTC. This sequence encodes CASSSSGSGETQYF. Full variable domain (remainder filled in from reference TRBV5-1 and TRBJ2-5): KAGVTQTPRYLIKTRGQQVTLSCSPISGHRSVSWYQQTPGQGLQFLFEYFSETQRNKGNFPGRFSGRQFSNSRSEMNVSTLELGDSALYLCASSSSGSGETQYFGPGTRLLVL.

V usage is TRBV7-9 and J usage is TRBJ1-1; a weak D match, TRBD1 (6 bases). Germline CDR1 is SEHNR and CDR2 is FQNEAQ (reference sequence). CDR3 length: 14 residues. Deletions cut 1 base from V and 6 bases from J, with 12 bases between. CDR3 sequence reads: CASSLGTAASEAFF. CDR3 DNA sequence: TGTGCCAGCAGCTTAGGGACAGCCGCGTCTGAAGCTTTCTTT.

The chain is built from TRBV30 and TRBJ2-5; TRBD2 might be the D (5 bases). Germline lookup yields CDR1 GTSNPN and CDR2 SVGIG (reference sequence). This CDR3 is 14 amino acids long. With 3 bases removed from V and 2 bases from J, the gap between germline ends came to 13 bases. In nucleotides, the CDR3 is TGTGCCTGGAGGAACGAGCGGAGTCAAGAGACCCAGTACTTC. Translation gives CAWRNERSQETQYF.

The chain combines TRBV7-3 with TRBJ2-1; a weak D match, TRBD2 (7 bases). The germline V gene encodes CDR1 SGHTA and CDR2 FQGTGA. With 2 bases removed from V and 5 bases from J, the gap between germline ends came to 10 bases. This CDR3 is built from 14 residues. This CDR3 reads CASSLAGADNEQFF. CDR3 coding DNA: TGTGCCAGCAGCTTAGCGGGGGCCGACAATGAGCAGTTCTTC.

The chain employs TRBV5-1 and TRBJ1-6, with D uncertain. V lost 0 bases to trimming and J lost 5 bases, with 12 bases between them. Germline CDR1 and CDR2: SGHRS and YFSETQ. The CDR3 extends over 16 amino acids. The CDR3 reads CASSLGGHPDNSPLHF. In DNA, the CDR3 is TGCGCCAGCAGCTTGGGTGGGCATCCAGATAATTCACCCCTCCACTTT.

The chain couples TRBV28 to TRBJ1-1; possible D gene TRBD1, 6 bases. Germline V gene data show CDR1 as MDHEN and CDR2 as SYDVKM. This CDR3 is built from 14 residues. V dropped 3 bases and J dropped 1 base, with 9 bases sitting between them. CDR3 loop: CASSFGQPNTEAFF. Written as DNA, the CDR3 is TGTGCCAGCAGTTTCGGACAGCCGAACACTGAAGCTTTCTTT.

The chain is built from TRBV29-1 and TRBJ2-7, with a tentative D call TRBD1 (6 bases). CDR1 and CDR2 (germline): SQVTM, ANQGSEA. V lost 0 bases, J lost 9 bases, and 9 bases lay in between. CDR3 length equals 11 residues. The CDR3 sequence is CSVEDGGVQYF. CDR3 nucleotides: TGCAGCGTTGAAGATGGGGGCGTGCAGTACTTC.

The chain carries TRBV5-1 and TRBJ2-5; a possible D gene is TRBD1 (7 bases). Germline V gene sequence: CDR1 SGHRS, CDR2 YFSETQ. V lost 4 bases to trimming and J lost 0 bases, with 13 bases between them. CDR3 size: 15 residues. The DNA for the CDR3 is TGCGCCAGCAGCACGACAGGGAGGTACCAAGAGACCCAGTACTTC. This encodes CASSTTGRYQETQYF.

This chain uses TRBV27 with TRBJ1-5; TRBD1 agrees at 7 bases. The germline V gene encodes CDR1 MNHEY and CDR2 SMNVEV (reference sequence). The V segment lost 6 bases and the J segment 5 bases; nucleotides outside the gene matches: 10. CDR3 length equals 15 residues. CDR3: CASSTTGTGYQPQHF. CDR3 bases: TGTGCCAGCAGCACGACAGGGACGGGGTATCAGCCCCAGCATTTT.

This clone was recorded once. The chain joins TRBV5-4 to TRBJ1-1, with TRBD1 matching 9 bases. The CDR3 is 17 residues long. Germline V gene lookup returns CDR1 SGHNT and CDR2 YYREEE (reference sequence). The V and J ends lost 4 bases and 7 bases, in that order; junction bases with no gene match: 17. The CDR3 DNA reads TGTGCCAGCAGCCTACCCGGAAGGACAGGGGATTTCAATGAAGCTTTCTTT. This translates into CASSLPGRTGDFNEAFF.